A single sample gave rise to the 12 T cell receptor beta chains below, sequenced in a study of blood T cell repertoires in COVID-19. Generated by immunoSEQ multiplex PCR, the TCRdb table keeps only in-frame clones and is missing some. Here the sample spans some 170,000 clones, 82% being singletons. Sequenced material: peripheral blood. Every receptor here comes from a woman in her 70s with acute or convalescent COVID-19.

The CDR3: CASSLEGQGRGETQYF. The DNA for the CDR3 is TGTGCCAGCAGCTTAGAGGGACAGGGGAGAGGAGAGACCCAGTACTTC. The chain recombines TRBV11-2 with TRBJ2-5, with 10 bases lining up with TRBD1. The CDR3 spans 16 residues. Germline CDR1 SGHAT, CDR2 FQNNGV. The junction had 5 bases not matched to a gene; V was cut back by 0 bases and J by 4 bases.

The chain combines TRBV4-3 with TRBJ1-2; D call uncertain. CDR3 length: 15 amino acids. V was pared by 0 bases and J by 3 bases, with 11 bases between. Germline CDR1 reads LGHNA; CDR2 reads YSLEER. CDR3 in amino acids: CASSQDVDQDYGYTF. The DNA for the CDR3 is TGCGCCAGCAGCCAAGATGTAGACCAGGACTATGGCTACACCTTC.

The chain has TRBV9 and TRBJ2-3; D may be TRBD2 (6 bases). The CDR3 totals 15 residues. CDR1 is SGDLS and CDR2 is YYNGEE in the germline V gene. V lost 0 bases, J lost 0 bases, and 8 bases lay in between. The CDR3 DNA reads TGTGCCAGCAGCGTAGGCGGGGCGAGCACAGATACGCAGTATTTT. Protein product: CASSVGGASTDTQYF.

J is TRBJ2-1 and V is TRBV27; maybe TRBD1 (6 bases). Trimming removed 5 bases at V and 6 bases at J, with 8 bases between. The CDR3 has 12 residues. Germline V gene lookup returns CDR1 MNHEY and CDR2 SMNVEV (reference sequence). CDR3 coding DNA: TGTGCCAGCAGTGAACAGGGCAATGAGCAGTTCTTC. Amino acids: CASSEQGNEQFF.

The chain carries TRBV12-5 and TRBJ1-1; D not certain. With 6 bases removed from V and 1 base from J, the gap between germline ends came to 9 bases. CDR3 length: 13 residues. The germline V gene encodes CDR1 LGHNT and CDR2 FRNRAP. Here the CDR3 DNA reads TGTGCTAGTGGGAGGGAGGGGAACACTGAAGCTTTCTTT. Protein product: CASGREGNTEAFF.

The rearrangement links TRBV9 to TRBJ2-1; 8 positions match TRBD1. With 0 bases clipped from V and 8 bases from J, the junction kept 10 bases outside the gene matches. The CDR3 loop spans 16 amino acids. Germline V gives CDR1 SGDLS, CDR2 YYNGEE. The CDR3 nucleotides read TGTGCCAGCAGCGTAGTCCCAGGACAGGGCTTCTATGAGCAGTTCTTC. This translates into CASSVVPGQGFYEQFF. The entire variable domain, with the rest obtained from reference TRBV9 and TRBJ2-1, is as follows: DSGVTQTPKHLITATGQRVTLRCSPRSGDLSVYWYQQSLDQGLQFLIQYYNGEERAKGNILERFSAQQFPDLHSELNLSSLELGDSALYFCASSVVPGQGFYEQFFGPGTRLTVL.

The rearrangement uses TRBV10-1 and TRBJ1-6; 8 bases match TRBD1. The CDR3 is 17 amino acids. Unmatched junction bases numbered 10, after V lost 5 bases and J lost 4 bases. Germline CDR1 WNHNN, CDR2 SYGVQD (reference sequence). In DNA, the CDR3 is TGCGCCAGCAGTCGACTGGACAGGGCCATTTATAATTCACCCCTCCACTTT. Encoded protein: CASSRLDRAIYNSPLHF.

The gene calls are TRBV28 and TRBJ2-6; D unresolved. This CDR3 spans 13 amino acids. V lost 7 bases, J lost 3 bases, and 7 bases lay in between. Looked up from germline, CDR1 is MDHEN and CDR2 is SYDVKM. CDR3: CASKAGGANVLTF. In nucleotides, the CDR3 is TGTGCCAGCAAAGCCGGTGGGGCCAACGTCCTGACTTTC.

The J gene is TRBJ1-5, the V gene TRBV28; 9 bases map to TRBD1. The CDR3 has 14 amino acids. Germline assignment: CDR1 MDHEN and CDR2 SYDVKM. V gave up 5 bases and J gave up 4 bases; unmatched junction bases: 3. Here the CDR3 reads CASSPDRGNQPQHF. DNA of the CDR3: TGTGCCAGCAGTCCCGACAGGGGGAATCAGCCCCAGCATTTT.

The V call is TRBV7-2, the J call TRBJ2-7, with 8 bases lining up with TRBD2. The CDR3 is 14 residues long. V shed 4 bases and J 3 bases; nucleotides not matched to a gene: 5. The germline CDR1 and CDR2 sequences are SGHTA and FQGNSA. CDR3 sequence: CASSSAGVVYEQYF. DNA of the CDR3: TGTGCCAGCAGCTCAGCGGGAGTGGTCTACGAGCAGTACTTC.

The chain uses TRBV4-1 and TRBJ2-3, with 12 bases that match TRBD1. The J segment lost 7 bases and the V segment lost 0 bases, leaving 8 bases of the junction unmatched. Germline values: CDR1 MGHRA, CDR2 YSYEKL. The CDR3 loop spans 17 amino acids. CDR3 nucleotides: TGCGCCAGCAGCCAAGATCCTCAGGGACAGGGGGCAAATACGCAGTATTTT. Translation gives CASSQDPQGQGANTQYF.

For this clone: The sample holds other DNA sequences that translate to the same CDR3. The J gene is TRBJ2-3, the V gene TRBV4-2; no firm D call. Between the trimmed V and J ends, which lost 1 base and 0 bases, there was a span of 8 bases. CDR3 length: 15 residues. Germline CDR1 LGHNA, CDR2 YNFKEQ. CDR3 sequence (DNA): TGTGCCAGCAGCCAAGCCCCGACTAGCACAGATACGCAGTATTTT. Protein product: CASSQAPTSTDTQYF.